What follows describes a single T cell receptor (beta chain). CDR1 MDHEN and CDR2 SYDVKM come from the germline V gene. The V segment lost 1 base and the J segment 7 bases; nucleotides outside the gene matches: 12. The CDR3 is 18 amino acids. This specimen belongs to a study of blood T cells in healthy people across ages. Combining a sample-barcoded 5' primer with a J-beta primer mix, a second PCR ran for 7 to 11 cycles. TCRdb re-called the 5' RACE reads with MiXCR, one entry per CDR3 protein. Of 850,000 to 1,000,000 distinct CDR3 sequences in the sample, 51% are singletons; the top ten hold about a fifth.

The specimen sequenced was blood. This TCR came from an older woman in good health. The chain links TRBV28 to TRBJ1-6; 8 nucleotides match TRBD1. The CDR3 region has the DNA TGTGCCAGCAGTTTATTTCGGGGACCGGGACAGGAAAATTCACCCCTCCACTTT. It specifies CASSLFRGPGQENSPLHF.